Shown below are 17 T cell receptor beta chains from a single sample sequenced in a study of T cell responses to AZD1222 COVID-19 vaccine. This table comes from immunoSEQ multiplex PCR, and its TCRdb copy is limited to in-frame clones, with some not included. The sample shows over 100,000 clones, approximately 91% of them seen only once. Material: peripheral blood, obtained 28 days after the second AZD1222 dose. The receptor source for this set is an adult who received the AZD1222 COVID-19 vaccine.

This rearrangement joins TRBV20-1 to TRBJ1-2; D is ambiguous. V lost 1 base to trimming and J lost 7 bases, with 4 bases between them. Germline loops: CDR1 DFQATT, CDR2 SNEGSKA (reference sequence). The CDR3 spans 10 residues. This chain's CDR3 is CSARGGGYTF. CDR3 sequence (DNA): TGCAGTGCTAGAGGTGGTGGCTACACCTTC.

This clone was recorded once. The chain combines TRBV2 with TRBJ1-5; no clear D. This CDR3 is built from 14 residues. Germline V gives CDR1 SNHLY, CDR2 FYNNEI. Deletions cut 6 bases from V and 3 bases from J, with 12 bases between. The CDR3 coding sequence is TGTGCCAGCAGCCGCGACGGAGCCAATCAGCCCCAGCATTTT. As protein: CASSRDGANQPQHF. The whole variable domain, remainder taken from reference TRBV2 and TRBJ1-5, is EPEVTQTPSHQVTQMGQEVILRCVPISNHLYFYWYRQILGQKVEFLVSFYNNEISEKSEIFDDQFSVERPDGSNFTLKIRSTKLEDSAMYFCASSRDGANQPQHFGDGTRLSIL.

This chain joins TRBV15 and TRBJ1-2; D perhaps matches TRBD1 (6 bases). Germline V CDR1 and CDR2: LNHNV, YYDKDF (reference sequence). Trimming left V 8 bases short and J 8 bases short, with 24 bases between. The CDR3 loop spans 15 amino acids. Here the CDR3 DNA reads TGTGCCACCGCAGATGGGACACTTAATTCTATAGGCTACACCTTC. Amino acid sequence: CATADGTLNSIGYTF.

The chain joins TRBV28 to TRBJ1-2; 7 positions match TRBD1. V gave up 5 bases and J gave up 8 bases; unmatched junction bases: 5. Germline assignment: CDR1 MDHEN and CDR2 SYDVKM. The CDR3 has 12 residues. In DNA, the CDR3 is TGTGCCAGCAGTCACAGGGGAATCGGCTACACCTTC. The encoded protein is CASSHRGIGYTF.

The chain has TRBV27 and TRBJ2-7; D is possibly TRBD1 (6 bases). Trimming left V 5 bases short and J 2 bases short, with 13 bases between. The germline V gene has CDR1 MNHEY and CDR2 SMNVEV (reference sequence). This CDR3 comprises 14 residues. In DNA, the CDR3 is TGTGCCAGCAGTCGCCGCCAGGGGCCCTACGAGCAGTACTTC. This encodes CASSRRQGPYEQYF.

This sequence joins TRBV9 and TRBJ2-2, with unresolved D. Germline loops: CDR1 SGDLS, CDR2 YYNGEE. This CDR3 region has 14 residues. The germline V and J ends were trimmed by 4 bases and 0 bases, with 7 bases remaining between them. The CDR3 here is CASSSPSNTGELFF. The CDR3 DNA sequence: TGTGCCAGCAGCTCGCCTTCGAACACCGGGGAGCTGTTTTTT.

The J gene is TRBJ2-3, the V gene TRBV5-4; 9 positions match TRBD2. Trimming at V came to 0 bases and at J to 5 bases, leaving 7 bases not matched to a gene. The CDR3 sequence is 16 residues long. CDR1 SGHNT and CDR2 YYREEE come from the germline V gene (reference sequence). Here the CDR3 reads CASSLDGGRALDTQYF. The CDR3 DNA is TGTGCCAGCAGCTTGGATGGCGGGAGGGCCTTAGATACGCAGTATTTT.

The chain is built from TRBV4-1 and TRBJ2-7, with 9 bases aligning to TRBD1. V was clipped by 4 bases and J by 5 bases; unmatched bases: 15. Germline V lookup: CDR1 MGHRA, CDR2 YSYEKL. The CDR3 totals 17 residues. The CDR3 sequence: CASSLRLRDRAVHEQYF. CDR3 bases: TGCGCCAGCAGCCTTCGACTGAGGGACAGGGCAGTCCACGAGCAGTACTTC.

The chain links TRBV14 to TRBJ1-1, with D perhaps TRBD1 (5 bases). CDR3 length: 15 residues. Per the germline V gene, CDR1 is SGHDN and CDR2 is FVKESK. The V gene lost 1 base and the J gene lost 1 base, with 10 bases spanning the gap. CDR3 in DNA: TGTGCCAGCAGCCAAGTAACAGGAAGGAACACTGAAGCTTTCTTT. Translation: CASSQVTGRNTEAFF.

The V call is TRBV2, the J call TRBJ1-2, with D unresolved. Trimming took off 7 bases at V and 7 bases at J, with 10 bases between the two ends. From germline, CDR1 is SNHLY and CDR2 FYNNEI. This CDR3 spans 11 amino acids. The CDR3 bases are TGTGCCAGCACCAAGCAACCTGGCTACACCTTC. Translation gives CASTKQPGYTF.

The rearrangement uses TRBV18 and TRBJ1-1; no firm D call. The CDR3 is 13 amino acids. V lost 1 base, J lost 1 base, and 4 bases lay in between. CDR1 KGHSH and CDR2 LQKENI come from the germline V gene. The CDR3 reads CASSPQENTEAFF. In nucleotides, the CDR3 is TGTGCCAGCTCACCACAAGAGAACACTGAAGCTTTCTTT. The whole variable domain, filled in from reference TRBV18 and TRBJ1-1, reads NAGVMQNPRHLVRRRGQEARLRCSPMKGHSHVYWYRQLPEEGLKFMVYLQKENIIDESGMPKERFSAEFPKEGPSILRIQQVVRGDSAAYFCASSPQENTEAFFGQGTRLTVV.

DNA of the CDR3: TGTGCCAGCAGCCTATCCGGGACAGACTATGGCTACACCTTC. Encoded protein: CASSLSGTDYGYTF. V and J are TRBV9 and TRBJ1-2; 7 bases line up with TRBD1. J lost 3 bases, V lost 4 bases, and 6 bases had no gene match. CDR3 length: 14 residues. The germline V gene encodes CDR1 SGDLS and CDR2 YYNGEE.

The genes are TRBV9 and TRBJ1-2; 7 bases map to TRBD1. Germline CDR1 and CDR2: SGDLS and YYNGEE. V shed 0 bases and J 4 bases; nucleotides not matched to a gene: 6. The length of the CDR3 is 15 residues. CDR3 amino acids: CASSVGGGAVYGYTF. CDR3 sequence (DNA): TGTGCCAGCAGCGTAGGAGGGGGCGCAGTCTATGGCTACACCTTC.

J is TRBJ1-2 and V is TRBV5-1; D perhaps matches TRBD1 (6 bases). V was clipped by 3 bases and J by 1 base, with 10 bases between them. Per the germline V gene, CDR1 is SGHRS and CDR2 is YFSETQ. This CDR3 is 14 amino acids long. In DNA, the CDR3 is TGCGCCAGCAGCTCGGACAGAAATAACTATGGCTACACCTTC. Its translation is CASSSDRNNYGYTF. The complete variable domain, with remaining parts taken from reference TRBV5-1 and TRBJ1-2, reads KAGVTQTPRYLIKTRGQQVTLSCSPISGHRSVSWYQQTPGQGLQFLFEYFSETQRNKGNFPGRFSGRQFSNSRSEMNVSTLELGDSALYLCASSSDRNNYGYTFGSGTRLTVV.

V is TRBV6-1 and J is TRBJ2-7, with D perhaps TRBD2 (7 bases). The CDR3 extends over 13 amino acids. Germline-derived CDR1 and CDR2 are MNHNS and SASEGT. V was cut by 3 bases and J by 6 bases, with 12 bases left in between. CDR3 nucleotides: TGTGCCAGCAGTGAGGGGGGGCAAATCGAGCAGTACTTC. Translation: CASSEGGQIEQYF.

J is TRBJ2-7 and V is TRBV29-1; 10 bases line up with TRBD1. Germline V CDR1 and CDR2: SQVTM, ANQGSEA. V shed 2 bases and J 2 bases; nucleotides not matched to a gene: 6. The CDR3 loop spans 15 amino acids. As DNA, the CDR3 is TGCAGCGTTGAAACTCCCGGGACAGGGGCCTACGAGCAGTACTTC. Translating gives CSVETPGTGAYEQYF.

This clone was seen just once. V gene TRBV5-1 combines with J gene TRBJ2-5; D assignment may be TRBD1 or TRBD2 (6 bases each). V shed 2 bases and J shed 3 bases, with 11 bases lying between them. Germline CDR1 SGHRS, CDR2 YFSETQ. The CDR3 extends over 14 amino acids. The CDR3, as DNA: TGCGCCAGCAGCTTCGCCGGGGGCGAAGAGACCCAGTACTTC. Residues: CASSFAGGEETQYF.